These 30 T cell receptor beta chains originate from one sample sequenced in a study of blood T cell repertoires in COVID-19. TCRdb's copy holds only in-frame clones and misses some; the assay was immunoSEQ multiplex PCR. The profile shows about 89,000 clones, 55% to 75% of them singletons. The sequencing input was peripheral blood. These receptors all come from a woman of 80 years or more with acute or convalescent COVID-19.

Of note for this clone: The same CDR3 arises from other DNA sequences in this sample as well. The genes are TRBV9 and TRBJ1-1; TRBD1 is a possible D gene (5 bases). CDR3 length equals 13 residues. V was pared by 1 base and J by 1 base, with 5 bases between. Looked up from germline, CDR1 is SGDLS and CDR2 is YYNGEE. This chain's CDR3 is CASSVQGNTEAFF. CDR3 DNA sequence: TGTGCCAGCAGCGTACAGGGGAACACTGAAGCTTTCTTT.

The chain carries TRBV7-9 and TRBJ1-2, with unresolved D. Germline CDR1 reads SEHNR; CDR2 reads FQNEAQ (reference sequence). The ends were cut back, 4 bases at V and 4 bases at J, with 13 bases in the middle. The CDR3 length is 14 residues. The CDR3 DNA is TGTGCCAGCAGCTCCGGGCGTGGGAGCTATGGCTACACCTTC. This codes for CASSSGRGSYGYTF.

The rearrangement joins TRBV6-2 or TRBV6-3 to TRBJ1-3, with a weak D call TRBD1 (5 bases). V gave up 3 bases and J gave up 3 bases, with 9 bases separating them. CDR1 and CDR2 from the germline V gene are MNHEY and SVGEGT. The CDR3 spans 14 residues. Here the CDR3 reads CASSYGTIGNTIYF. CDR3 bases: TGTGCCAGCAGTTATGGGACTATTGGAAACACCATATATTTT.

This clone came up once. CDR3 nucleotides: TGCGCCAGCAGGGGACAGGGTGGACAGCCCCAGCATTTT. Its translation: CASRGQGGQPQHF. The rearrangement joins TRBV10-2 to TRBJ1-5, with TRBD1 identical over 9 bases. The V and J ends lost 6 bases and 7 bases, in that order; junction bases with no gene match: 4. CDR1 and CDR2 from the germline V gene are WSHSY and SAAADI. The CDR3 has 13 amino acids.

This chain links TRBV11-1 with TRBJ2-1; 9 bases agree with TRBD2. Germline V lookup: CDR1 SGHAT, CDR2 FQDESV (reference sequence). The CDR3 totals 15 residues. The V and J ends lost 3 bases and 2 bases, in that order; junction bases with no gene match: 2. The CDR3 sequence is CASSFSGGPYNEQFF. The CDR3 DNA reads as TGTGCCAGCAGCTTTAGCGGGGGCCCCTACAATGAGCAGTTCTTC.

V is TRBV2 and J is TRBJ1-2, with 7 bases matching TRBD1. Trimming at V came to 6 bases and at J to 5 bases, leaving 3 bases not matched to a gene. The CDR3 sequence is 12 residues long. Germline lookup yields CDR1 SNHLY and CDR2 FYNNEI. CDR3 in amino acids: CASSRQGYGYTF. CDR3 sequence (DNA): TGTGCCAGCAGCCGACAGGGTTATGGCTACACCTTC.

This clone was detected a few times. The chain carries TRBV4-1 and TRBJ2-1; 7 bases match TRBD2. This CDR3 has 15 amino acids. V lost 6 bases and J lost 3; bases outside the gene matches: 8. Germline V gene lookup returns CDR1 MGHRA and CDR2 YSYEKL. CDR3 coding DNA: TGCGCCAGCAGTCGCTCTAGCGGATTCTACAATGAGCAGTTCTTC. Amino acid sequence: CASSRSSGFYNEQFF.

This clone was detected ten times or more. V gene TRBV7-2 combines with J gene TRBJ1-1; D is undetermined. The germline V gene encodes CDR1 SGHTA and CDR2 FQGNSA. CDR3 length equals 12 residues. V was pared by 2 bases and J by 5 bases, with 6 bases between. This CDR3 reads CASSLRETEAFF. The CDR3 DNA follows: TGTGCCAGCAGCTTAAGAGAAACTGAAGCTTTCTTT. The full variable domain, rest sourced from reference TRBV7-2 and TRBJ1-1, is GAGVSQSPSNKVTEKGKDVELRCDPISGHTALYWYRQSLGQGLEFLIYFQGNSAPDKSGLPSDRFSAERTGGSVSTLTIQRTQQEDSAVYLCASSLRETEAFFGQGTRLTVV.

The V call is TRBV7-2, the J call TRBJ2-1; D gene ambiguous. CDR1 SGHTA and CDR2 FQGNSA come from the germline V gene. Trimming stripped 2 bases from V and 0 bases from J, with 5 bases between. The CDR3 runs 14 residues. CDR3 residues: CASSLLISYNEQFF. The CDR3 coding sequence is TGTGCCAGCAGCTTATTAATCTCCTACAATGAGCAGTTCTTC. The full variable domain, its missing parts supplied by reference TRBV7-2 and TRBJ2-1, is GAGVSQSPSNKVTEKGKDVELRCDPISGHTALYWYRQSLGQGLEFLIYFQGNSAPDKSGLPSDRFSAERTGGSVSTLTIQRTQQEDSAVYLCASSLLISYNEQFFGPGTRLTVL.

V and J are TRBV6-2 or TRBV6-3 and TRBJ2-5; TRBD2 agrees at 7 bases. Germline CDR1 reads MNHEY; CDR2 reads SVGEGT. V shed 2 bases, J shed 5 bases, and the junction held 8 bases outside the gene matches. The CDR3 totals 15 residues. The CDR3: CASSYVGGFSETQYF. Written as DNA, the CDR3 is TGTGCCAGCAGTTACGTCGGGGGGTTTTCGGAGACCCAGTACTTC.

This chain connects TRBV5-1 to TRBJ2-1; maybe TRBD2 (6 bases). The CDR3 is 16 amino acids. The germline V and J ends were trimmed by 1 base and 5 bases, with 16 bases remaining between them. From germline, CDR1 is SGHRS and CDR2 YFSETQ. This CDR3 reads CASSLRPSDTNNEQFF. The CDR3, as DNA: TGCGCCAGCAGCTTGAGGCCTAGCGATACGAACAATGAGCAGTTCTTC.

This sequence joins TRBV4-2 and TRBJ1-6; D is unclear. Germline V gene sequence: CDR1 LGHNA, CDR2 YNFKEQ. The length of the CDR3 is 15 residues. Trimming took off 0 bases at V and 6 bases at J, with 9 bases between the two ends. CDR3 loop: CASSQDPDSNSPLHF. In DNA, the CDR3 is TGTGCCAGCAGCCAAGATCCTGACTCTAATTCACCCCTCCACTTT.

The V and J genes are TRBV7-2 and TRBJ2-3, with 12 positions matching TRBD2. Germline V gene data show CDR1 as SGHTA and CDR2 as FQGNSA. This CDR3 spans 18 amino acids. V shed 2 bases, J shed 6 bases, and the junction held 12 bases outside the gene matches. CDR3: CASSLRTSGVTSLDTQYF. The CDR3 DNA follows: TGTGCCAGCAGCTTACGGACTAGCGGGGTGACTAGTTTGGATACGCAGTATTTT.

The CDR3, as DNA: TGCGCCAGCAGCCAAGATTTGGGGGGGTTAAATTATGGCTACACCTTC. Translating gives CASSQDLGGLNYGYTF. The rearrangement links TRBV4-3 to TRBJ1-2; the D gene is possibly TRBD1 (5 bases). The CDR3 covers 16 residues. Germline loops: CDR1 LGHNA, CDR2 YSLEER. V lost 0 bases and J lost 5, with 16 bases in between.

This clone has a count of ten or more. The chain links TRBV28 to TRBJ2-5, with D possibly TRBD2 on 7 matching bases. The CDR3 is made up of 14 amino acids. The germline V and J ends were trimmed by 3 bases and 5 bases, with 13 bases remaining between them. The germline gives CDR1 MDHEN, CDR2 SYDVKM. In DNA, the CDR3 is TGTGCCAGCAGTTTGGGTGGGGGGGCGGAGACCCAGTACTTC. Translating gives CASSLGGGAETQYF. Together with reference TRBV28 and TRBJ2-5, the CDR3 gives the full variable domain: DVKVTQSSRYLVKRTGEKVFLECVQDMDHENMFWYRQDPGLGLRLIYFSYDVKMKEKGDIPEGYSVSREKKERFSLILESASTNQTSMYLCASSLGGGAETQYFGPGTRLLVL.

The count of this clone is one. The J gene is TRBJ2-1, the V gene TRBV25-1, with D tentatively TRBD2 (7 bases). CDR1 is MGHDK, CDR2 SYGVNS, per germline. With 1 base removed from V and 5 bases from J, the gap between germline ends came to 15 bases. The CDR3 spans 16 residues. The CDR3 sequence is CASSEWGGGEHNEQFF. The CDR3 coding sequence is TGTGCCAGCAGTGAATGGGGAGGGGGGGAGCACAATGAGCAGTTCTTC.

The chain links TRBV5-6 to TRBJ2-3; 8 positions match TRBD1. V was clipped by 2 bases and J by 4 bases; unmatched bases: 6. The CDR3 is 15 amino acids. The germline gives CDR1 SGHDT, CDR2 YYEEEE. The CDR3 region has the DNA TGTGCCAGCAGCTTCCAGGGGGCGGGCGCAGATACGCAGTATTTT. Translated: CASSFQGAGADTQYF.

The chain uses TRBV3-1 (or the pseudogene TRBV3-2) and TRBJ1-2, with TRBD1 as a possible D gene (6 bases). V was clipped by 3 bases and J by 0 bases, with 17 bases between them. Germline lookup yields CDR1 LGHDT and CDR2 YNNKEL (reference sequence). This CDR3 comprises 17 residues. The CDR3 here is CASSQNPGHRANYGYTF. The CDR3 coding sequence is TGTGCCAGCAGCCAGAATCCGGGACACAGAGCTAACTATGGCTACACCTTC.

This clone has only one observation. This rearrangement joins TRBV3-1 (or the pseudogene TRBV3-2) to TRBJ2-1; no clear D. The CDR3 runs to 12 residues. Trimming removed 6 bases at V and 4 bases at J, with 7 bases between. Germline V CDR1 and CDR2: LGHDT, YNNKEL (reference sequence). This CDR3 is CASSRNYNEQFF. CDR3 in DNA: TGTGCCAGCAGTAGAAATTACAATGAGCAGTTCTTC.

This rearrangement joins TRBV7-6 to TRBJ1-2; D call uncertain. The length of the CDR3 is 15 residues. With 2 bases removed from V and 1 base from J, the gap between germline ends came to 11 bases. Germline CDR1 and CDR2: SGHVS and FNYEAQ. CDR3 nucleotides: TGTGCCAGCAGCTTAATCCCCGGAGATAACTATGGCTACACCTTC. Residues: CASSLIPGDNYGYTF.

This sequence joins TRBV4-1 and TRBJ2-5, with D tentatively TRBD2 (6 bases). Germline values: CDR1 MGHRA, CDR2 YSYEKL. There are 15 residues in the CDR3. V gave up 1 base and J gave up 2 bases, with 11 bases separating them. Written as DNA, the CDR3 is TGCGCCAGCAGCCAAGTGGGGGGTCGGCAAGAGACCCAGTACTTC. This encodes CASSQVGGRQETQYF.

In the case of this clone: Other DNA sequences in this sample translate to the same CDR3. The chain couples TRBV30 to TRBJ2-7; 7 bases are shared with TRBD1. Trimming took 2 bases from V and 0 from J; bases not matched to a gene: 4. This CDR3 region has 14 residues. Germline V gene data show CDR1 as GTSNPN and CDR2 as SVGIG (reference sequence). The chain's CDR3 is CAWSRQGSSYEQYF. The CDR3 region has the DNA TGTGCCTGGAGTAGACAGGGTAGCTCCTACGAGCAGTACTTC.

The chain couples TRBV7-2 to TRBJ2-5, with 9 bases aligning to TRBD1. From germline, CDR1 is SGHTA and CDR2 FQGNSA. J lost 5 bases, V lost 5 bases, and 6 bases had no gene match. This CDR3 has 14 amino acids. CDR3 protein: CASSPNRGLETQYF. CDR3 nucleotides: TGTGCCAGCAGCCCCAACAGGGGGCTGGAGACCCAGTACTTC.

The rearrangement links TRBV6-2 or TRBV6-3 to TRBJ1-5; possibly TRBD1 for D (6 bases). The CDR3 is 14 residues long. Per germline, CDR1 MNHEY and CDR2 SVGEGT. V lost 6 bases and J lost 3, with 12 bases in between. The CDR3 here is CASSPPGANQPQHF. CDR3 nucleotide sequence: TGTGCCAGCAGCCCTCCAGGGGCCAATCAGCCCCAGCATTTT.

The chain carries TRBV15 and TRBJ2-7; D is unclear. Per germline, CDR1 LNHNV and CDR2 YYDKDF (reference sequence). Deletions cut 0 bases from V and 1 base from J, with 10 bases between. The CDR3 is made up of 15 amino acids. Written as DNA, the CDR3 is TGTGCCACCAGCAGAGATCAATGGAGTTCCTACGAGCAGTACTTC. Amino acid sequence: CATSRDQWSSYEQYF.

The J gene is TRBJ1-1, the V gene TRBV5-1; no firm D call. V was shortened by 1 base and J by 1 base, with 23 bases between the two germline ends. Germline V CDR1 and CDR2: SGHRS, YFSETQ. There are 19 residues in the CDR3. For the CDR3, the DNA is TGCGCCAGCAGCTTGTTAGCTCCGATGGGTGTCACCAGGAACACTGAAGCTTTCTTT. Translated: CASSLLAPMGVTRNTEAFF.

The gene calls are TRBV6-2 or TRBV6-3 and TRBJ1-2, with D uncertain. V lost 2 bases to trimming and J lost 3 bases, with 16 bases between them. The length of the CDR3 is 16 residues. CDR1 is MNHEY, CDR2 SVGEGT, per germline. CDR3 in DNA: TGTGCCAGCAGTTACACATTTTCCGGGAGTTACTATGGCTACACCTTC. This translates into CASSYTFSGSYYGYTF.

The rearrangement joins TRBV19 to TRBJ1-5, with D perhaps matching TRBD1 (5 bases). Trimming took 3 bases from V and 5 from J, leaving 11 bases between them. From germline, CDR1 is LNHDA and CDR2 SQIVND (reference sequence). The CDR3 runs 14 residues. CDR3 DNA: TGTGCCAGTAGTATCCGGGGGGGATATCAGCCCCAGCATTTT. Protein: CASSIRGGYQPQHF.

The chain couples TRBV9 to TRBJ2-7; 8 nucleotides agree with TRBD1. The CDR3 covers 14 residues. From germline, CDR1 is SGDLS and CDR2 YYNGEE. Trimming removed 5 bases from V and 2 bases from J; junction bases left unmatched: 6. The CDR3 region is CASRPGTGPYEQYF. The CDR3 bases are TGTGCCAGCAGACCCGGGACAGGTCCCTACGAGCAGTACTTC.

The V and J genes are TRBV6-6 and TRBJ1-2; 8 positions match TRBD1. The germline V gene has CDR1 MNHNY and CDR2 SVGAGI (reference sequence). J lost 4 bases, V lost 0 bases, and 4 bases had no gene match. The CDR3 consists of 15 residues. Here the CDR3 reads CASSYSQGESYGYTF. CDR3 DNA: TGTGCCAGCAGTTACTCACAGGGGGAGAGCTATGGCTACACCTTC.